This T cell receptor beta chain came from a study of breast tumors, draining lymph nodes, adjacent tissues. The table lists this clonotype with many counts. The antigen is unknown. In germline, CDR1 is MDHEN, CDR2 SYDVKM. The J segment lost 3 bases and the V segment lost 2 bases, leaving 6 bases of the junction unmatched. The CDR3 contains 15 residues. TCRdb reprocessed the multiplex PCR reads with MiXCR, giving one entry per CDR3 protein. The data contain about 12,000 distinct CDR3 sequences, roughly half of them seen just once; the ten biggest clones take up about 42%. Regarding the study as a whole: Findings are consistent with lymph node origin and intratumoral expansion of most tumor T cells. Luminal-like breast cancer showed significantly greater tumor-nontumor repertoire similarity than basal-like breast cancer did. Compared with lymph nodes, tumors were less diverse; compared with nontumor tissue, more.

What was sequenced was tumor-adjacent breast tissue. The source of this sequence is a female donor with breast cancer. Some clones in this sample may be carry-over from other donors' samples. The V call is TRBV28, the J call TRBJ2-7; TRBD2 matches at 8 bases. CDR3 sequence (DNA): TGTGCCAGCAGTTTAGGTGGGACTAGGTACTACGAGCAGTACTTC. This translates into CASSLGGTRYYEQYF. Variable domain in full (rest from reference TRBV28 and TRBJ2-7): DVKVTQSSRYLVKRTGEKVFLECVQDMDHENMFWYRQDPGLGLRLIYFSYDVKMKEKGDIPEGYSVSREKKERFSLILESASTNQTSMYLCASSLGGTRYYEQYFGPGTRLTVT.